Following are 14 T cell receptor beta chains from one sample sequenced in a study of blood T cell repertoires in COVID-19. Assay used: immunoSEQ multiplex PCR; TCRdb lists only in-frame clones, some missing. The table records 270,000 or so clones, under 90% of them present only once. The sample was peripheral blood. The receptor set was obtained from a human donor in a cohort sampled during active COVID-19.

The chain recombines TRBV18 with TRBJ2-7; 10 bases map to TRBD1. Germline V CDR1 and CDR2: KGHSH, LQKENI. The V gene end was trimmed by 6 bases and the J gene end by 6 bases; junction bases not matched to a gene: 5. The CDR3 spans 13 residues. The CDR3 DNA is TGTGCCAGCTCCGACAGGGGGCTGCGCGAGCAGTACTTC. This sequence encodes CASSDRGLREQYF.

The CDR3: CASSLGFGASASYNEQFF. The CDR3 DNA follows: TGCGCCAGCAGCTTGGGTTTCGGGGCTAGCGCCTCCTACAATGAGCAGTTCTTC. The rearrangement uses TRBV5-1 and TRBJ2-1; maybe TRBD2 (6 bases). V lost 0 bases and J lost 0, with 16 bases in between. CDR3 length equals 18 residues. Germline CDR1 reads SGHRS; CDR2 reads YFSETQ.

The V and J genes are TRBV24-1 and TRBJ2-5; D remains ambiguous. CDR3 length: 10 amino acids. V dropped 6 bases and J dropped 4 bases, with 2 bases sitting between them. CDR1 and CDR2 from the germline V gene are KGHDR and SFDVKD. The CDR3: CATSRETQYF. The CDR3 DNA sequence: TGTGCCACCAGTCGAGAGACCCAGTACTTC.

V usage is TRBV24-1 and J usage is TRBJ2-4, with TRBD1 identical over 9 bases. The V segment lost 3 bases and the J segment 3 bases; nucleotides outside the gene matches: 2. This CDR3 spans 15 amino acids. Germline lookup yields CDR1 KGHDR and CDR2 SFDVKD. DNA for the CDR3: TGTGCCACCAGTGATCCGGGACAGGGCAAAAACATTCAGTACTTC. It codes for CATSDPGQGKNIQYF.

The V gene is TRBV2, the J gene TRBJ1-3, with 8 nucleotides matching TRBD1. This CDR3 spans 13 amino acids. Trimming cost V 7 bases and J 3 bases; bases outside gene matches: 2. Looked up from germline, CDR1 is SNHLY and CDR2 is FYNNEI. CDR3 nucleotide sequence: TGTGCCAGCACGACAGGGGATGGAAACACCATATATTTT. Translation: CASTTGDGNTIYF.

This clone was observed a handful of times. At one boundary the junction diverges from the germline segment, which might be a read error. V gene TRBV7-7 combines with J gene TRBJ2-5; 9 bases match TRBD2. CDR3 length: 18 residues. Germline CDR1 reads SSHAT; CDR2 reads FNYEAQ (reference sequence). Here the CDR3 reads CASSLKLAGLPVQETQYF. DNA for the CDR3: TGTGCTAGCAGCTTAAAACTAGCGGGCTTACCCGTCCAAGAGACCCAGTACTTC.

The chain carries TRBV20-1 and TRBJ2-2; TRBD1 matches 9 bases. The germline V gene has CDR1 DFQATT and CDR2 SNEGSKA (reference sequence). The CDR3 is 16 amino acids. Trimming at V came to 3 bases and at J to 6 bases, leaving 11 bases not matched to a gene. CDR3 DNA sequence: TGCAGTGCTAGTACGGCGGGGACAGGGTTCTCCGGGGAGCTGTTTTTT. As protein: CSASTAGTGFSGELFF.

The CDR3 bases are TGCGCCAGCAGCTTAAGGGAGGGGCGCACCGGGGAGCTGTTTTTT. Translating it yields CASSLREGRTGELFF. The rearrangement joins TRBV5-1 to TRBJ2-2; TRBD2 agrees at 7 bases. CDR1 is SGHRS, CDR2 YFSETQ, per germline. CDR3 length: 15 amino acids. V lost 2 bases and J lost 4; bases outside the gene matches: 5. The whole variable domain, remainder taken from reference TRBV5-1 and TRBJ2-2, is KAGVTQTPRYLIKTRGQQVTLSCSPISGHRSVSWYQQTPGQGLQFLFEYFSETQRNKGNFPGRFSGRQFSNSRSEMNVSTLELGDSALYLCASSLREGRTGELFFGEGSRLTVL.

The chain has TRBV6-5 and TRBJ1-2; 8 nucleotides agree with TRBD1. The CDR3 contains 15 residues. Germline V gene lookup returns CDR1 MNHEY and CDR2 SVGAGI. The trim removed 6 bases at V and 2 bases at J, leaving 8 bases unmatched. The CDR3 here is CASREGQALNYGYTF. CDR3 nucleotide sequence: TGTGCCAGCAGAGAGGGACAGGCCCTCAACTATGGCTACACCTTC.

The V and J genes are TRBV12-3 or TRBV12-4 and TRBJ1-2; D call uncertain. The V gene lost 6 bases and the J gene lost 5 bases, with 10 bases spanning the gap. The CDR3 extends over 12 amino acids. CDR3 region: CASSLGLYGYTF. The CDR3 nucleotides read TGTGCCAGCAGCCTCGGACTGTATGGCTACACCTTC.

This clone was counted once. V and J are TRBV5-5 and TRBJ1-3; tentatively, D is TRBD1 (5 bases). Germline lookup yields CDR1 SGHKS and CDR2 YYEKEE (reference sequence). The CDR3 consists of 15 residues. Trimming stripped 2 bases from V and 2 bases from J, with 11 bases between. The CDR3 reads CASSLGDLTGNTIYF. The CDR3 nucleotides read TGTGCCAGCAGCTTAGGGGATCTAACTGGAAACACCATATATTTT.

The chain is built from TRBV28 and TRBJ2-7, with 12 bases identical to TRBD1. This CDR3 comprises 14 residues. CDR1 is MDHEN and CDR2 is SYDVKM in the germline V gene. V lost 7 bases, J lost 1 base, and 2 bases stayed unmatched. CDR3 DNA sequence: TGTGCCAGCAAGGGACAGGGGGCGTCCTACGAGCAGTACTTC. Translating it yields CASKGQGASYEQYF.

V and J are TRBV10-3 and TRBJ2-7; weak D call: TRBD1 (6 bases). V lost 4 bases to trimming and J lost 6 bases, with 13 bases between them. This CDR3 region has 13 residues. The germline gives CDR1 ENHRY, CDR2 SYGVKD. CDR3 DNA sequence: TGTGCCATCAGTGTTGTACAGGGTCGCGAGCAGTACTTC. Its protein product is CAISVVQGREQYF.

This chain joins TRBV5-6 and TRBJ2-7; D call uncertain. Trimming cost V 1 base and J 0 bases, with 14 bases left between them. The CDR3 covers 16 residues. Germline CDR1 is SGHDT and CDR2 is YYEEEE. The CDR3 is CASSLNFAVTSYEQYF. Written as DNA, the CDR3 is TGTGCCAGCAGCTTGAATTTTGCGGTGACCTCCTACGAGCAGTACTTC.